This T cell receptor beta chain was recorded in a study of T cell responses to AZD1222 COVID-19 vaccine. Trimming shortened V by 5 bases and J by 5 bases, and 25 bases separated the two germline ends. Germline assignment: CDR1 KGHSH and CDR2 LQKENI. This CDR3 spans 19 amino acids. Assay: immunoSEQ multiplex PCR; the TCRdb copy retains only in-frame clones and omits some. This sample has 120,000 to 150,000 clones; 89% occur once, and the top ten carry around 5%. The J gene is TRBJ1-6, the V gene TRBV18; D is perhaps TRBD1 (5 bases). This sequence originates from an adult in good health. The specimen was peripheral blood, collected on day 0 of AZD1222 vaccination. In nucleotides, the CDR3 is TGTGCCAGCTCATCGAATCACGCGAAGCAGGGACTAAATAATTCACCCCTCCACTTT. Its protein is CASSSNHAKQGLNNSPLHF.